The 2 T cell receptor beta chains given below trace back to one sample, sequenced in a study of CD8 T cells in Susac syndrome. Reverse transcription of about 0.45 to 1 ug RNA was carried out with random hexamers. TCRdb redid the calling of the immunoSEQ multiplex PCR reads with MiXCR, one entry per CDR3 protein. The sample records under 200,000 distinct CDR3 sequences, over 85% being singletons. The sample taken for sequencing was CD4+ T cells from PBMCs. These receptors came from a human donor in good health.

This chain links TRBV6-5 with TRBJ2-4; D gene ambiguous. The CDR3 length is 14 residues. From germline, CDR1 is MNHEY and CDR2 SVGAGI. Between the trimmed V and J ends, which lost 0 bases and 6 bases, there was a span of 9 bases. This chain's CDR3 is CASSYSPPPNIQYF. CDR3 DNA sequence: TGTGCCAGCAGTTACTCTCCCCCGCCAAACATTCAGTACTTC.

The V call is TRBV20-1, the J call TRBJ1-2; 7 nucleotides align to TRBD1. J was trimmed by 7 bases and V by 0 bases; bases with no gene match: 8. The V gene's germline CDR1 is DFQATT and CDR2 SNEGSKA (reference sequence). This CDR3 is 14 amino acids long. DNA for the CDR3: TGCAGTGCTAGAGATCCAAAGGGGGCGGGTGGCTACACCTTC. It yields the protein CSARDPKGAGGYTF.